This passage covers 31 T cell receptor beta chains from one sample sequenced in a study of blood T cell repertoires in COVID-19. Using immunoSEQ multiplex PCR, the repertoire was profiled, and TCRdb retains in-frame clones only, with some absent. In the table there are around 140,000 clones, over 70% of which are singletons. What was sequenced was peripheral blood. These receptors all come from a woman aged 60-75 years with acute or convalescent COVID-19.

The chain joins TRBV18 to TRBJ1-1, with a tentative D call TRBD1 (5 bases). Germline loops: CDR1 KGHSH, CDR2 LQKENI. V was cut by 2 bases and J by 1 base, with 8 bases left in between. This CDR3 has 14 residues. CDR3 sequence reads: CASSPGAANTEAFF. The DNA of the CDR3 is TGTGCCAGCTCACCAGGGGCCGCGAACACTGAAGCTTTCTTT.

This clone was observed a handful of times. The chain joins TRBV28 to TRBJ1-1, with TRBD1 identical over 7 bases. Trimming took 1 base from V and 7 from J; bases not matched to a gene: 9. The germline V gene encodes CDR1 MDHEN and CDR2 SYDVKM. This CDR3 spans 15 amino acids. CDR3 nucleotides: TGTGCCAGCAGTTTATTTGGACAGGCCTGGGGTGAAGCTTTCTTT. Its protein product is CASSLFGQAWGEAFF.

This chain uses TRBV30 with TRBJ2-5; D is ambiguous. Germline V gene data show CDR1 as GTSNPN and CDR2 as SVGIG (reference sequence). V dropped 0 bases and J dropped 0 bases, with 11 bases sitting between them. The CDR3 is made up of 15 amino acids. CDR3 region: CAWSVPEEYQETQYF. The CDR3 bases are TGTGCCTGGAGTGTACCAGAGGAGTACCAAGAGACCCAGTACTTC.

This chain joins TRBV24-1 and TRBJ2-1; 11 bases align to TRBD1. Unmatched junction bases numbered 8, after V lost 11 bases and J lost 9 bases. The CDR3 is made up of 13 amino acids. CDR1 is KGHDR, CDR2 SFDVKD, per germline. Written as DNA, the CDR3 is TGTGCCATCGGAGGACAGGGGGCCCTTGAGCAGTTCTTC. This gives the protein CAIGGQGALEQFF.

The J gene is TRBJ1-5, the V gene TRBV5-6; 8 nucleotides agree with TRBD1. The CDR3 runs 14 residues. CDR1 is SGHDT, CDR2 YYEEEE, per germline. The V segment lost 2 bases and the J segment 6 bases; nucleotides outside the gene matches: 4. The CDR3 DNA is TGTGCCAGCAGCTTTTCAGGGGGCGGTCAGCCCCAGCATTTT. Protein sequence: CASSFSGGGQPQHF.

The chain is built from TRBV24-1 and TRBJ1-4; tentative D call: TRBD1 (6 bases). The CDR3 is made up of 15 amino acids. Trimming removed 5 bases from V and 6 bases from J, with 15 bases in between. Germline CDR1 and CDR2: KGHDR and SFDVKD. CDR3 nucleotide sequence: TGTGCCACCAGTGGATGGGGGGGGGCAGATGAAAAACTGTTTTTT. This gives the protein CATSGWGGADEKLFF.

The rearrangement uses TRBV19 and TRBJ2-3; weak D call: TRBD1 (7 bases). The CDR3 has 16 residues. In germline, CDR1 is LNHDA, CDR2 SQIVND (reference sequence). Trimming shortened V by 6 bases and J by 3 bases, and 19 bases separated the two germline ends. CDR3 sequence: CASRQTTGRLTDTQYF. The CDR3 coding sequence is TGTGCCAGTAGACAAACGACAGGGAGGTTGACAGATACGCAGTATTTT.

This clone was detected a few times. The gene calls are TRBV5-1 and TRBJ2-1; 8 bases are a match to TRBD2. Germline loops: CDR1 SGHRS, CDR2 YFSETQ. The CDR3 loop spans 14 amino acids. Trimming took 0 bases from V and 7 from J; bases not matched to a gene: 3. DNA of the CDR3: TGCGCCAGCAGCTTGGAGGTAGCGGGAAATGAGCAGTTCTTC. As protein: CASSLEVAGNEQFF.

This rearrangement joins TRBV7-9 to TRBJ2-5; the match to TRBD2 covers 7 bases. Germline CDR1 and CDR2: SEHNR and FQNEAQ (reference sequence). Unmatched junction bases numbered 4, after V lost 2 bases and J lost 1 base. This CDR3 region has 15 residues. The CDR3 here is CASSLSGGSQETQYF. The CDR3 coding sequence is TGTGCCAGCAGCTTAAGCGGCGGGAGCCAAGAGACCCAGTACTTC.

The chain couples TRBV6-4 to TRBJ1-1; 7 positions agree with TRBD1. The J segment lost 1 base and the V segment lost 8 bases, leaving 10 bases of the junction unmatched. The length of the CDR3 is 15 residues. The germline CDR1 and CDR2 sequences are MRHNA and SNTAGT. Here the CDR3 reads CASPAPDRANTEAFF. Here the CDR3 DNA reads TGTGCCAGCCCAGCACCTGACAGGGCGAACACTGAAGCTTTCTTT.

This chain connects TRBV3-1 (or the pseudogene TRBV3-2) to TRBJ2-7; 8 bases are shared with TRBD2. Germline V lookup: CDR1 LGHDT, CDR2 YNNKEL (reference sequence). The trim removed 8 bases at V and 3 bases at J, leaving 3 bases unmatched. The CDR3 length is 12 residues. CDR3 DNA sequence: TGTGCCAGCGGGACTAGAAACTACGAGCAGTACTTC. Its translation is CASGTRNYEQYF.

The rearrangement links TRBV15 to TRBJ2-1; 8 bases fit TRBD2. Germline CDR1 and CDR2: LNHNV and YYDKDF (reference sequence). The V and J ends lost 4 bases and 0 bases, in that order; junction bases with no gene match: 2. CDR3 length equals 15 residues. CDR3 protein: CATSKSGSSYNEQFF. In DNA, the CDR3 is TGTGCCACCAGCAAAAGCGGGAGCTCCTACAATGAGCAGTTCTTC.

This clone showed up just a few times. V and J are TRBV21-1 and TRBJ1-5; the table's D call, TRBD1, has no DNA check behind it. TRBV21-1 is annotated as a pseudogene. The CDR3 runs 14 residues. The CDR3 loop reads CASSRKMGALPQHF. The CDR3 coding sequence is TGTGCCAGCAGCCGAAAAATGGGGGCTCTTCCCCAGCATTTT.

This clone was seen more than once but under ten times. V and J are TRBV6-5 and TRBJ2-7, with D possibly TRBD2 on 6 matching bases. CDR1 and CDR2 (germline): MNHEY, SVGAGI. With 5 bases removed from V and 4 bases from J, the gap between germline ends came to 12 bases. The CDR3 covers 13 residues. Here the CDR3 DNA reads TGTGCCAGCAGTCCTCCGGGGAGGTACGAGCAGTACTTC. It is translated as CASSPPGRYEQYF.

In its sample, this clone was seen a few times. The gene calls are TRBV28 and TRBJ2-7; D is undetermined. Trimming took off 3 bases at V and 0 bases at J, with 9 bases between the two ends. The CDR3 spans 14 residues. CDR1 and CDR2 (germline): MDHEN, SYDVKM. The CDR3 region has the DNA TGTGCCAGCAGTTTGAGAGGTCGCTCCTACGAGCAGTACTTC. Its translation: CASSLRGRSYEQYF.

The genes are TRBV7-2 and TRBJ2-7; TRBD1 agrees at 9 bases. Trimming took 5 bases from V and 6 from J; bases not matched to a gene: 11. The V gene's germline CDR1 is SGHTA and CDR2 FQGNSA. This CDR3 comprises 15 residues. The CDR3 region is CASSPNRDRVSEQYF. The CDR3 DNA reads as TGTGCCAGCAGCCCAAACCGGGACAGGGTAAGCGAGCAGTACTTC.

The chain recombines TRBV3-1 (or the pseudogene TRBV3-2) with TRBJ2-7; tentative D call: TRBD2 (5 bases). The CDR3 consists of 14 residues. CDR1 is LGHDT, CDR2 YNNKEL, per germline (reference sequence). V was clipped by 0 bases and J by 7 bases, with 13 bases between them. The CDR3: CASSQDLATIEQYF. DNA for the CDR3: TGTGCCAGCAGCCAAGACCTAGCTACTATTGAGCAGTACTTC.

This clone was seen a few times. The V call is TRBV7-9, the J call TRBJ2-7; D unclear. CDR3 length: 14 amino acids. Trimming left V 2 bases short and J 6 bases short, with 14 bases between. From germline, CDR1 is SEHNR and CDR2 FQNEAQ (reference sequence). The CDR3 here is CASSLLGSHGEQYF. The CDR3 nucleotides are TGTGCCAGCAGCTTACTCGGGTCCCATGGCGAGCAGTACTTC. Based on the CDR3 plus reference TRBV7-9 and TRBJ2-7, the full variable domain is DTGVSQNPRHKITKRGQNVTFRCDPISEHNRLYWYRQTLGQGPEFLTYFQNEAQLEKSRLLSDRFSAERPKGSFSTLEIQRTEQGDSAMYLCASSLLGSHGEQYFGPGTRLTVT.

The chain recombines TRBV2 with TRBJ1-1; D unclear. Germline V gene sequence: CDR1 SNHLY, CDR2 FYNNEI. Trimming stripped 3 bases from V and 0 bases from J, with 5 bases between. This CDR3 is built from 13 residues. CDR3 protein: CASSDEVNTEAFF. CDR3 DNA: TGTGCCAGCAGTGATGAGGTGAACACTGAAGCTTTCTTT.

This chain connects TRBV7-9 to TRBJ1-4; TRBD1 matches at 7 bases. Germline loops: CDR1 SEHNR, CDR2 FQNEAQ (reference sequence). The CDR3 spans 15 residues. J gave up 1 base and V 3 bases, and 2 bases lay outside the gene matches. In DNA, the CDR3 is TGTGCCAGCAGCTTTTCAGGGGGAACTAATGAAAAACTGTTTTTT. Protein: CASSFSGGTNEKLFF.

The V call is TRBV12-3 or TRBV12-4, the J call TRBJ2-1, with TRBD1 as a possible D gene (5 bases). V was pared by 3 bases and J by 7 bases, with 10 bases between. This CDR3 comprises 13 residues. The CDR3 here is CASSFRVWNEQFF. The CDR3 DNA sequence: TGTGCCAGCAGTTTCAGGGTGTGGAATGAGCAGTTCTTC.

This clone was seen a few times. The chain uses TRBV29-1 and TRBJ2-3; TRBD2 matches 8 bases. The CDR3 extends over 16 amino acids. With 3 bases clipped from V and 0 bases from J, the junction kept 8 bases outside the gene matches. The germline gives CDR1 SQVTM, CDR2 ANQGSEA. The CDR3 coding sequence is TGCAGCGTTGATAAGCGGGAGTTACCTAGCACAGATACGCAGTATTTT. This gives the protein CSVDKRELPSTDTQYF.

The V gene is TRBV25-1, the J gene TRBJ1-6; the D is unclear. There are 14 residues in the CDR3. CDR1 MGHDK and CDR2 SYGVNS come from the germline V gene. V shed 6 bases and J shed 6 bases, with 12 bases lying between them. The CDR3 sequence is CASSPGFINSPLHF. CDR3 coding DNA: TGTGCCAGCAGCCCCGGTTTCATTAATTCACCCCTCCACTTT.

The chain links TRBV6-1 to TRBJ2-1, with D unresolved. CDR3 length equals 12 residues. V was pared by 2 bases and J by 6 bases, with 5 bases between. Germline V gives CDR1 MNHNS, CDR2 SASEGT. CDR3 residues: CASSELSNEQFF. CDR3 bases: TGTGCCAGCAGTGAACTCTCCAATGAGCAGTTCTTC.

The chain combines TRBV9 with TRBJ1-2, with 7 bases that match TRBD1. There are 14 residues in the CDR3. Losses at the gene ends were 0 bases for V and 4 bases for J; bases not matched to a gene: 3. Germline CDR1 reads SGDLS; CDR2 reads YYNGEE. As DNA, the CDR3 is TGTGCCAGCAGCGTAGATGACAGGGTCTATGGCTACACCTTC. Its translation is CASSVDDRVYGYTF.

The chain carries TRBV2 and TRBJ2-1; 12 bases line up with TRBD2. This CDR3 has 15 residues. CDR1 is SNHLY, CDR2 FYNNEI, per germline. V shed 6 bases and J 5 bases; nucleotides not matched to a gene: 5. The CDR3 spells CASRPTSGSHNEQFF. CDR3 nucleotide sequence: TGTGCCAGCAGACCGACTAGCGGGAGCCACAATGAGCAGTTCTTC. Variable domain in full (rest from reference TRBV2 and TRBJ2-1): EPEVTQTPSHQVTQMGQEVILRCVPISNHLYFYWYRQILGQKVEFLVSFYNNEISEKSEIFDDQFSVERPDGSNFTLKIRSTKLEDSAMYFCASRPTSGSHNEQFFGPGTRLTVL.

CDR3: CASSLGAVHYEQYF. The CDR3 bases are TGTGCCAGCAGTTTAGGGGCAGTTCACTACGAGCAGTACTTC. The rearrangement joins TRBV27 to TRBJ2-7; TRBD1 is a possible D gene (5 bases). Germline V gene data show CDR1 as MNHEY and CDR2 as SMNVEV (reference sequence). V lost 2 bases to trimming and J lost 3 bases, with 11 bases between them. The CDR3 totals 14 residues.

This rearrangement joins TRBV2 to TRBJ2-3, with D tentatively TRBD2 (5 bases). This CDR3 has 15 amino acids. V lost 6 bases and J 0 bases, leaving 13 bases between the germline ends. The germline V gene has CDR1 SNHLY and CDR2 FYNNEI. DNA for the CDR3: TGTGCCAGCAGGCGGTTAGCGTCTAGCACAGATACGCAGTATTTT. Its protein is CASRRLASSTDTQYF. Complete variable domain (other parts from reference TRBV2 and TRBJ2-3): EPEVTQTPSHQVTQMGQEVILRCVPISNHLYFYWYRQILGQKVEFLVSFYNNEISEKSEIFDDQFSVERPDGSNFTLKIRSTKLEDSAMYFCASRRLASSTDTQYFGPGTRLTVL.

CDR3 protein: CASSLVLGRGETQYF. For the CDR3, the DNA is TGTGCCAGCAGCTTAGTTCTCGGTCGAGGTGAGACCCAGTACTTC. This rearrangement joins TRBV7-8 to TRBJ2-5; D unresolved. The ends were cut back, 1 base at V and 5 bases at J, with 14 bases in the middle. This CDR3 is built from 15 residues. The germline gives CDR1 SGHVS, CDR2 FQNEAQ. Filled out from reference TRBV7-8 and TRBJ2-5, the complete variable domain reads GAGVSQSPRYKVAKRGQDVALRCDPISGHVSLFWYQQALGQGPEFLTYFQNEAQLDKSGLPSDRFFAERPEGSVSTLKIQRTQQEDSAVYLCASSLVLGRGETQYFGPGTRLLVL.

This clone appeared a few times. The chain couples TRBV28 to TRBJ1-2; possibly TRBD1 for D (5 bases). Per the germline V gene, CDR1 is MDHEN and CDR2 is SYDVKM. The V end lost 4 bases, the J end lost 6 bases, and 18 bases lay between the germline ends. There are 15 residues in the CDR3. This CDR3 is CASSSGELRRNGYTF. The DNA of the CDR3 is TGTGCCAGCAGTTCGGGGGAGCTCAGGCGGAATGGCTACACCTTC.

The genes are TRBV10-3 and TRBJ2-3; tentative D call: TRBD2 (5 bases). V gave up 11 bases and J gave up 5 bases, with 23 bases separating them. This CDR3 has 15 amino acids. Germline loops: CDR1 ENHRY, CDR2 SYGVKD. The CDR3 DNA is TGTGCCGTCCGCCTGGGTCTAGCCACCGGAGATACGCAGTATTTT. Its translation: CAVRLGLATGDTQYF.